This T cell receptor (beta chain) is drawn from a study of early T cells in non-severe SARS-CoV-2 infection. The wider study: Sequencing of bulk RNA from unsorted whole blood was done, without chain pairing.

Attached unique molecular identifiers marked individual cDNA molecules. TCRdb processed the 5' RACE reads anew with MiXCR; each CDR3 protein has one entry. In the table there are 50,000 to 65,000 distinct CDR3 sequences, approximately 10% of which are singletons. Unmatched junction bases numbered 7, after V lost 4 bases and J lost 2 bases. Germline CDR1 MNHEY, CDR2 SVGEGT. The CDR3 runs 15 residues. In this sample, this clonotype turned up a few times. No antigen is known for it. Study-level results: Database matching using VDJdb favored anti-spike CD8 responses, with private and CD4 specificities left missing.

The receptor was derived from an adult who was a healthcare worker with PCR-confirmed SARS-CoV-2 infection or an uninfected control (not recorded which). The input for sequencing was whole blood, taken at baseline. The genes are TRBV6-2 or TRBV6-3 and TRBJ1-2; TRBD1 matches at 7 bases. The CDR3 loop reads CASSFRGKSNYGYTF. CDR3 sequence (DNA): TGTGCCAGCAGTTTCAGGGGGAAGTCCAACTATGGCTACACCTTC.